This entry is about one TCR beta chain. Its cognate antigen is unknown. The data are from a study of blood T cells in healthy people across ages. Findings and limits, study-wide: Estimates based on one million T cells were treated as lower bounds.

Researchers report isolating at least 7 million PBMCs per sample. Together with a sample-barcoded 5' primer, a J-beta primer mix was included in a second PCR lasting about 7 to 11 cycles. TCRdb re-derived calls from the 5' RACE reads in MiXCR, one entry per CDR3 protein. This table holds roughly 730,000 distinct CDR3 sequences, about 56% found once. Source material: blood. The origin of this receptor is a man aged 40-49 years in good health.

The CDR3 nucleotides read TGTGCCAGCTCACCAAAGGGGAATCAGCCCCAGCATTTT. This encodes CASSPKGNQPQHF. The gene calls are TRBV18 and TRBJ1-5; TRBD1 is a possible D gene (5 bases). The length of the CDR3 is 13 residues. With 2 bases removed from V and 4 bases from J, the gap between germline ends came to 6 bases. Germline V gives CDR1 KGHSH, CDR2 LQKENI.